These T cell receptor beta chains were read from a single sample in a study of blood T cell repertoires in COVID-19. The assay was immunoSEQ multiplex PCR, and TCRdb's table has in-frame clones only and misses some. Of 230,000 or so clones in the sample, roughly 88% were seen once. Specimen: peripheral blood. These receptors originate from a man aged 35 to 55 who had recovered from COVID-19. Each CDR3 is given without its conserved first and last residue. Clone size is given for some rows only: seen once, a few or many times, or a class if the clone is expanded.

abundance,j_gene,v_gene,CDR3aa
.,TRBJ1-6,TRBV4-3,ASSQDPQGSTYNSPLH
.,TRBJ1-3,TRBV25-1,ASSDVVGPGDTIY
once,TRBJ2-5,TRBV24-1,ATSDPTGGQTQY
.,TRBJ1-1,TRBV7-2,ASSLQGEGTEAF
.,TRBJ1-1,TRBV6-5,ASRRQGWVGTEAF
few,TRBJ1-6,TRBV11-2,ASSLTGGGNSPLH
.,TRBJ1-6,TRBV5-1,ASSSDRGHNSPLH
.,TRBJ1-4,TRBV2,ASSDITGGLNEKLF
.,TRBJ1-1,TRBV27,ASSYAGSPNTEAF
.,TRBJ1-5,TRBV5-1,ASSTGGGQPQH
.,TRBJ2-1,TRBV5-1,ASSLVAATGNEQF
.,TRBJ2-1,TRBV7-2,ASSVSGFTYNEQF
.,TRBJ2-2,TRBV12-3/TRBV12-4,ASSHPRGGELF
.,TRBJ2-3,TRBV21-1,ASSKGRSIVASGRPHTDTQY
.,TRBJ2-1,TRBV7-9,ASSSTRVEQF
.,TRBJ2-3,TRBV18,ASSPTPGQGAAGGKADTQY
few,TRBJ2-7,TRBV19,ASSIDSSGGYEQY
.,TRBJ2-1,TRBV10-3,AIQQGPQNEQF